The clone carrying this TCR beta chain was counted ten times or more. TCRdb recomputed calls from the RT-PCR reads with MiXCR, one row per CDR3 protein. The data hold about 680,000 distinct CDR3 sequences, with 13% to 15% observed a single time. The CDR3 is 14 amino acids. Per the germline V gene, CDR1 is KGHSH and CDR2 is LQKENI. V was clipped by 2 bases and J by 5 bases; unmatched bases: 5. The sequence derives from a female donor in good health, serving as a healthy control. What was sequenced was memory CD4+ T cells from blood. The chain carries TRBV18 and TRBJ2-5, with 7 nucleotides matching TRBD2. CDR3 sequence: CASSPTAGIETQYF. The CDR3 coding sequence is TGTGCCAGCTCACCAACAGCGGGAATCGAGACCCAGTACTTC.